This TCR beta chain comes out of a study of shared clonotypes between healthy human individuals. Sequencing was at deep level. Each PCR replicate from the sorted subsets contained 150 to 200 ng DNA, which is about 31,000 T cell genomes. Sequenced by immunoSEQ multiplex PCR; TCRdb stores in-frame clones only, minus some. Among a few million clones listed, approximately 90% were seen once. On this clone itself: Its specificity is not known.

The V end was cut by 4 bases, the J end by 2 bases, with 12 bases between. CDR1 SGHRS and CDR2 YFSETQ come from the germline V gene. This CDR3 has 14 residues. Study outcomes and limitations: Blood was the sole source, and tissue repertoires probably differ. Estimated richness was generally greater in naive than memory subsets.

The material sequenced was naive CD4+ T cells sorted from blood. Subset meaning: CD45RA+ positively selected. The chain carries TRBV5-1 and TRBJ2-5, with D maybe TRBD1 (5 bases). The sequence was collected from a man aged 18-30 years in good health. CDR3 sequence: CASSQGPAQETQYF. The CDR3 bases are TGCGCCAGCAGCCAGGGCCCAGCACAAGAGACCCAGTACTTC.